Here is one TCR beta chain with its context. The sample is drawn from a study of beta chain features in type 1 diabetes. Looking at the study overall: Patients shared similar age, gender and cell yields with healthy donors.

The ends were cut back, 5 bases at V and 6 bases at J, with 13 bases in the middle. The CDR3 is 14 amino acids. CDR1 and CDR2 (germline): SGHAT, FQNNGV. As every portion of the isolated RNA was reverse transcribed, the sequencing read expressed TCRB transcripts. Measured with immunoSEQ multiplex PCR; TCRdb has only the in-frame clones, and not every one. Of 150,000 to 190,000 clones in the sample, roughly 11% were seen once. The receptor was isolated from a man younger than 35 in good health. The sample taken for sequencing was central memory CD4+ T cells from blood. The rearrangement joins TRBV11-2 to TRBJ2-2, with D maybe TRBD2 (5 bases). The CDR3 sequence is CASSPGLRAGELFF. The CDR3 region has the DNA TGTGCCAGCAGCCCCGGTTTGAGGGCCGGGGAGCTGTTTTTT. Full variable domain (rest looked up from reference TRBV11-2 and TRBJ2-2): EAGVAQSPRYKIIEKRQSVAFWCNPISGHATLYWYQQILGQGPKLLIQFQNNGVVDDSQLPKDRFSAERLKGVDSTLKIQPAKLEDSAVYLCASSPGLRAGELFFGEGSRLTVL.